This T cell receptor beta chain came from a study of CD8+CD57+ T cells in acquired aplastic anemia. Overall study context: The average for DNA from sorted CD4+ and CD8+ cells was about 3.3 ug.

The authors sequenced patients whose flow cytometry had shown CD8+CD57+ cell expansion. Untreated patients provided the blood samples, with no therapy given before sampling. CDR1 SGHTA and CDR2 FQGNSA come from the germline V gene. This CDR3 has 14 amino acids. Trimming cost V 1 base and J 0 bases, with 7 bases left between them. TCR beta VDJ and CDR3 profiling used genomic DNA as template. Via MiXCR, TCRdb re-called the reads, giving one row per CDR3 protein. The table has under 250,000 distinct CDR3 sequences, around three fifths seen once. Sequenced input: sorted CD4+, CD8+, or CD8+CD57+ T cells (not recorded which) from PBMCs. V is TRBV7-2 and J is TRBJ2-7, with unresolved D. The TCR comes from a human donor with aplastic anemia. CDR3 protein: CASSLGSASYEQYF. The CDR3 DNA is TGTGCCAGCAGCTTAGGATCTGCCTCCTACGAGCAGTACTTC.